A single sample gave rise to the 24 T cell receptor beta chains below, sequenced in a study of Graves' ophthalmopathy and Graves' hyperthyroidism. Amplification of TCR beta CDR3 regions used RNA transcripts. RT-PCR in the first round used HTBI primers; a second-round multiplex PCR followed. MiXCR was run by TCRdb on the multiplex PCR reads, yielding one entry per CDR3 protein. This sample has more than 40,000 distinct CDR3 sequences; 50% to 65% occur once, and the top ten carry approximately 23%. The sample was peripheral blood. These receptors originate from an adult man with Graves' ophthalmopathy.

Points on this clonotype: A read error may account for a junction end that differs from germline. The chain combines TRBV5-1 with TRBJ2-5, with D perhaps matching TRBD1 or TRBD2 (7 bases each). Germline V gene data show CDR1 as SGHRS and CDR2 as YFSETQ. CDR3 length: 15 residues. Here the CDR3 DNA reads TGTGCCAGCAGCTTAGAGGCAGGGGGGGGAGAGACCCAGTACTTC. Protein: CASSLEAGGGETQYF.

In this sample, this clonotype turned up once. Germline is not matched at one junction end, which may reflect a read error. The chain employs TRBV7-8 and TRBJ1-1; tentative D call: TRBD1 (6 bases). The V gene's germline CDR1 is SGHVS and CDR2 FQNEAQ. There are 17 residues in the CDR3. DNA of the CDR3: TGTGTCAGCAGCTTAAGGGGGGGCAGAACAGGAGGGACTGAAGCTTTCTTT. This sequence encodes CVSSLRGGRTGGTEAFF.

The chain links TRBV19 to TRBJ2-5, with 11 bases lining up with TRBD2. This CDR3 is built from 20 residues. CDR1 LNHDA and CDR2 SQIVND come from the germline V gene (reference sequence). J gave up 2 bases and V 2 bases, and 16 bases lay outside the gene matches. DNA for the CDR3: TGTGCCAGTAGTATACGTCCCACGTCTAGCGGGAGGAGGGCGCAAGAGACCCAGTACTTC. This codes for CASSIRPTSSGRRAQETQYF.

This chain links TRBV19 with TRBJ2-1; D may be TRBD1 or TRBD2 (5 bases each). CDR1 and CDR2 (germline): LNHDA, SQIVND (reference sequence). The CDR3 runs 12 residues. The ends were cut back, 5 bases at V and 10 bases at J, with 12 bases in the middle. Written as DNA, the CDR3 is TGTGCCAGTAGTTCAGCCGGGACCGAGCAGTTCTTC. Encoded protein: CASSSAGTEQFF.

The table lists this clonotype with many counts. This chain connects TRBV5-4 to TRBJ2-3, with a weak D call TRBD2 (7 bases). Trimming removed 0 bases from V and 2 bases from J, with 13 bases in between. Germline V lookup: CDR1 SGHNT, CDR2 YYREEE (reference sequence). CDR3 length: 16 residues. The CDR3 here is CASSLVRGAPTDTQYF. CDR3 coding DNA: TGTGCCAGCAGCTTGGTACGGGGGGCCCCCACAGATACGCAGTATTTT.

This clonotype has a handful of counts. The chain uses TRBV29-1 and TRBJ1-4, with D possibly TRBD1 on 5 matching bases. Looked up from germline, CDR1 is SQVTM and CDR2 is ANQGSEA. CDR3 size: 11 residues. V shed 4 bases and J shed 8 bases, with 8 bases lying between them. For the CDR3, the DNA is TGCAGCGTTGGGTCAGGGGAAAAACTGTTTTTT. Protein: CSVGSGEKLFF.

The V call is TRBV7-2, the J call TRBJ2-7; D gene ambiguous. Germline CDR1 reads SGHTA; CDR2 reads FQGNSA. The V end was cut by 5 bases, the J end by 2 bases, with 7 bases between. The CDR3 consists of 12 residues. The CDR3 protein is CASSTWTYEQYF. In nucleotides, the CDR3 is TGTGCCAGCAGCACTTGGACCTACGAGCAGTACTTC.

The rearrangement uses TRBV20-1 and TRBJ2-7; 8 nucleotides match TRBD1. J was trimmed by 5 bases and V by 0 bases; bases with no gene match: 6. The CDR3 is 14 amino acids. Germline CDR1 and CDR2: DFQATT and SNEGSKA (reference sequence). The CDR3 spells CSARDVAGGDEQYF. CDR3 bases: TGCAGTGCTAGAGATGTGGCAGGGGGCGACGAGCAGTACTTC.

V usage is TRBV6-1 and J usage is TRBJ1-4; 11 nucleotides line up with TRBD1. The V and J ends lost 5 bases and 7 bases, in that order; junction bases with no gene match: 6. CDR1 and CDR2 (germline): MNHNS, SASEGT. The CDR3 spans 15 residues. This CDR3 reads CASSTRTGGVEKLFF. Written as DNA, the CDR3 is TGTGCCAGCAGTACACGGACAGGGGGCGTTGAAAAACTGTTTTTT.

There are many counts of this clonotype. The J gene is TRBJ1-2, the V gene TRBV6-5, with a weak D call TRBD1 (5 bases). Trimming cost V 0 bases and J 6 bases, with 14 bases left between them. CDR3 size: 15 residues. Germline values: CDR1 MNHEY, CDR2 SVGAGI. CDR3 nucleotides: TGTGCCAGCAGTTACTCGAGGGCGGGGCGGAATGGCTACACCTTC. It codes for CASSYSRAGRNGYTF.

Details on this clonotype: A single base separates this from a much larger clone, so it may be a read error. The V and J genes are TRBV27 and TRBJ2-1; 10 positions match TRBD2. This CDR3 region has 16 residues. Germline V CDR1 and CDR2: MNHEY, SMNVEV (reference sequence). After removal of 4 bases from V and 11 bases from J, the junction contained 14 bases not matched to a gene. The CDR3 DNA sequence: TGTGCCAGCAGTTGGGGACTAGCGTCAAAGCGGTATAAGCAGTTCTTC. Amino acid sequence: CASSWGLASKRYKQFF.

V gene TRBV4-2 combines with J gene TRBJ2-3; D gene unclear. The CDR3 runs to 15 residues. V was trimmed by 0 bases and J by 1 base, leaving 8 bases between them. Germline CDR1 is LGHNA and CDR2 is YNFKEQ. The CDR3 nucleotides are TGTGCCAGCAGCCAAGATTTGTTGGGCACAGATACGCAGTATTTT. Its protein is CASSQDLLGTDTQYF.

V gene TRBV29-1 combines with J gene TRBJ1-1; D is ambiguous. Per the germline V gene, CDR1 is SQVTM and CDR2 is ANQGSEA. This CDR3 is built from 13 residues. Trimming cost V 8 bases and J 2 bases, with 15 bases left between them. This CDR3 is CSLDSGINTEAFF. CDR3 coding DNA: TGCAGCTTGGATAGCGGGATTAACACTGAAGCTTTCTTT.

This clonotype has a single count. J is TRBJ2-1 and V is TRBV19; maybe TRBD1 (5 bases). CDR3 length: 15 residues. The V and J ends lost 3 bases and 4 bases respectively, with 13 bases between them. The germline V gene encodes CDR1 LNHDA and CDR2 SQIVND (reference sequence). CDR3 coding DNA: TGTGCCAGTAGTATCCGAAGGACAAGTTACAATGAGCAGTTCTTC. This codes for CASSIRRTSYNEQFF.

Within the sample, this clonotype is medium-sized. The chain has TRBV2 and TRBJ1-2; unclear D gene. Germline CDR1 and CDR2: SNHLY and FYNNEI. CDR3 length: 11 amino acids. Trimming removed 3 bases from V and 11 bases from J, with 10 bases in between. This CDR3 is CASSDRHFYTF. CDR3 nucleotides: TGTGCCAGCAGTGACAGACACTTTTACACCTTC.

The V and J genes are TRBV20-1 and TRBJ2-1; 14 bases agree with TRBD2. This CDR3 is built from 15 residues. The germline V gene has CDR1 DFQATT and CDR2 SNEGSKA (reference sequence). The trim removed 6 bases at V and 7 bases at J, leaving 8 bases unmatched. As DNA, the CDR3 is TGCAGTGCAGCGAAGGGACTAGCGGGAGTGAATGAGCAGTTCTTC. It is translated as CSAAKGLAGVNEQFF.

This clonotype was seen more than once but under ten times. This chain links TRBV14 with TRBJ2-5, with D uncertain. V dropped 4 bases and J dropped 1 base, with 7 bases sitting between them. Germline loops: CDR1 SGHDN, CDR2 FVKESK. The CDR3 consists of 13 residues. The CDR3: CASSRPGQETQYF. In DNA form, the CDR3 reads TGTGCCAGCAGCCGACCAGGCCAAGAGACCCAGTACTTC. The full variable domain, its missing parts supplied by reference TRBV14 and TRBJ2-5, is EAGVTQFPSHSVIEKGQTVTLRCDPISGHDNLYWYRRVMGKEIKFLLHFVKESKQDESGMPNNRFLAERTGGTYSTLKVQPAELEDSGVYFCASSRPGQETQYFGPGTRLLVL.

This clonotype was seen only once. The CDR3 region is CSAMTGGVGETQYF. Written as DNA, the CDR3 is TGCAGTGCTATGACAGGGGGCGTGGGGGAGACCCAGTACTTC. The V gene is TRBV20-1, the J gene TRBJ2-5; TRBD1 matches 10 bases. Trimming cost V 4 bases and J 5 bases; bases outside gene matches: 7. The CDR3 runs 14 residues. Germline V lookup: CDR1 DFQATT, CDR2 SNEGSKA (reference sequence).

The chain links TRBV28 to TRBJ2-7; a possible D gene is TRBD1 (7 bases). The CDR3 is 13 residues long. V lost 7 bases to trimming and J lost 5 bases, with 15 bases between them. Germline values: CDR1 MDHEN, CDR2 SYDVKM. The CDR3 bases are TGTGCCAGCATTATAGGAGGGGGCAACGAGCAGTACTTC. Translating it yields CASIIGGGNEQYF.

This clonotype came up a few times. V usage is TRBV3-1 and J usage is TRBJ1-4; maybe TRBD1 (5 bases). The germline V gene encodes CDR1 LGHDT and CDR2 YNNKEL (reference sequence). The CDR3 spans 15 residues. V shed 1 base and J shed 8 bases, with 14 bases lying between them. The CDR3, as DNA: TGTGCCAGCAGCCAAGTAGGAGGGGTAGGAGAAAAACTGTTTTTT. Protein sequence: CASSQVGGVGEKLFF.

The chain has TRBV11-2 and TRBJ1-4, with D possibly TRBD1 on 5 matching bases. The CDR3 loop spans 15 amino acids. V dropped 5 bases and J dropped 0 bases, with 10 bases sitting between them. In germline, CDR1 is SGHAT, CDR2 FQNNGV. CDR3 region: CASSGLGPTNEKLFF. The CDR3 bases are TGTGCCAGCAGCGGACTGGGACCAACTAATGAAAAACTGTTTTTT.

By share, this clonotype counts as medium-sized. The chain is built from TRBV7-8 and TRBJ1-2; perhaps TRBD1 as D (5 bases). Trimming stripped 3 bases from V and 7 bases from J, with 15 bases between. The CDR3 runs to 14 residues. The germline CDR1 and CDR2 sequences are SGHVS and FQNEAQ. CDR3: CASSFGAGNRGYTF. The CDR3 DNA reads TGTGCCAGCAGCTTTGGCGCAGGGAATCGTGGCTACACCTTC.

This clonotype was found many times. The chain joins TRBV5-8 to TRBJ2-3; 11 bases fit TRBD2. Germline assignment: CDR1 SGHTS and CDR2 YDEGEE. The CDR3 extends over 16 amino acids. The junction had 6 bases not matched to a gene; V was cut back by 4 bases and J by 2 bases. The CDR3 loop reads CASSAGTSGLTDTQYF. The DNA of the CDR3 is TGTGCCAGCAGCGCAGGGACTAGCGGACTCACAGATACGCAGTATTTT.

On this clonotype: Without the conserved terminal phenylalanine or tryptophan, this CDR3 likely stems from a read error. It is unclear where the CDR3 begins or ends on the DNA, so no DNA is shown, and the CDR3 is as TCRdb lists it. J is TRBJ2-2 and V is TRBV9; whether TRBD2, the table's D call, matches the DNA was not checked. From its first to its last residue, the CDR3 has 14 amino acids. CDR1 is SGDLS, CDR2 YYNGEE, per germline. The chain's CDR3 is CASSVGEEDLGFKS.